This T cell receptor beta chain stems from a study of blood T cells in healthy people across ages. Of note for this clonotype: Its matching antigen is unknown.

Whole-study results and caveats: Across samples, TCR beta diversity tracked strongly with naive T cell percentage.

This CDR3 contains 12 residues. Germline loops: CDR1 SGHTA, CDR2 FQGNSA. Using a J-beta primer mix together with a sample-barcoded 5' primer, a second PCR was run for roughly 6 to 11 cycles. A minimum of 2.5 million CDR3-containing paired-end reads was obtained for each sample. One entry per CDR3 protein, called by TCRdb with MiXCR from the 5' RACE reads. The table includes about 830,000 distinct CDR3 sequences, 55% to 75% detected once. V gene TRBV7-2 combines with J gene TRBJ2-4; no clear D gene. The assigned J gene may be wrong: the sequence end matches TRBJ2-7 better. The receptor was derived from a man aged 30 to 45 in good health. The sample consisted of blood. As DNA, the CDR3 is TGTGCCAGCAGCTTCCCCTCTTCCGAGCAGTACTTC. This translates into CASSFPSSEQYF.